This T cell receptor (beta chain) derives from a study of human T cells and chemical hapten exposure. About the study: TCR yields per sample varied, mainly owing to small pooled library volume differences.

For the library, individual cDNA molecules each received unique molecular identifiers. In the original processing: TCR counts had a median of 95,638 per sample and spanned 23,224 to 690,600. TCRdb processed the RACE reads anew with MiXCR; each CDR3 protein has one entry. TCRdb, not the original authors, processed these V and J calls. The data contain about 34,000 distinct CDR3 sequences, 4.5% to 5.5% of them singletons. J was trimmed by 2 bases and V by 1 base; bases with no gene match: 2. This CDR3 comprises 14 residues. CDR1 and CDR2 (germline): DFQATT, SNEGSKA (reference sequence). Stated time point: healthy volunteer bleed at 6 weeks. The total RNA was obtained from whole blood that was not fractionated. On this clonotype: Its antigen is unidentified.

Study-wide results and limits: Sensitizing with DPC caused no change in TCRs above 1 in 1000 frequency.

The origin of this receptor is a human donor in good health. Some clones in this sample may be carry-over from other donors' samples. The rearrangement uses TRBV20-1 and TRBJ1-5; 7 nucleotides agree with TRBD1. Sequencing was done on a sample of whole blood. The CDR3 DNA reads TGCAGTGCTAGAGTCACAGGGGGCAATCAGCCCCAGCATTTT. Translated, it gives CSARVTGGNQPQHF.